Listed here is a single T cell receptor beta chain. Its antigen is unidentified. These data come from a study of spatial heterogeneity in lung cancer. Findings and limits, study-wide: Ubiquitous expanded tumor TCRs were observed in blood more at resection than follow-up.

TCRdb itself ran the 5' RACE reads through MiXCR, one entry per CDR3 protein. In the table there are 60,000 to 65,000 distinct CDR3 sequences, 8.4% of which are singletons. The CDR3 runs 11 residues. Per the germline V gene, CDR1 is MDHEN and CDR2 is SYDVKM. V gave up 11 bases and J gave up 6 bases, with 13 bases separating them. Time point given: sample taken at primary tumor resection. Sequencing covered unsorted whole RNA taken from tumor, nontumor lung or frozen PBMC. The donors comprised approximately 75 untreated early-stage non-small cell lung cancer patients. The chain couples TRBV28 to TRBJ1-2; perhaps TRBD1 as D (5 bases). The sequence was obtained from a female donor with early-stage non-small cell lung cancer. The specimen was PBMCs, collected at surgery. CDR3 bases: TGTGCCGCCGGGCAGGGAGATGGCTACACCTTC. Translating it yields CAAGQGDGYTF.